Each of the 4 T cell receptor beta chains below was sequenced from the same sample in a study of brain metastases from non-small cell lung cancer. The repertoire was sequenced with immunoSEQ multiplex PCR; TCRdb's copy has only in-frame clones and lacks some. The sample yields about 15,000 clones, around 81% seen once. The sequencing input was primary lung tumor tissue. These receptors originate from a donor at least 40 years old with non-small cell lung cancer.

The chain has TRBV6-2 or TRBV6-3 and TRBJ1-2; no clear D gene. V was pared by 2 bases and J by 2 bases, with 0 bases between. Germline values: CDR1 MNHEY, CDR2 SVGEGT. This CDR3 comprises 11 residues. DNA of the CDR3: TGTGCCAGCAGTTACAACTATGGCTACACCTTC. Translated, it gives CASSYNYGYTF.

This clone showed up just once. The V call is TRBV4-1, the J call TRBJ1-5, with D unclear. Looked up from germline, CDR1 is MGHRA and CDR2 is YSYEKL. V was clipped by 4 bases and J by 0 bases, with 13 bases between them. CDR3 size: 16 residues. The CDR3 nucleotides read TGCGCCAGCAGCCGACGGACGGACTATAGCAATCAGCCCCAGCATTTT. Translating it yields CASSRRTDYSNQPQHF.

The chain uses TRBV7-3 and TRBJ2-2; D is undetermined. Germline CDR1 SGHTA, CDR2 FQGTGA. The germline V and J ends were trimmed by 4 bases and 4 bases, with 13 bases remaining between them. The CDR3 loop spans 15 amino acids. DNA for the CDR3: TGTGCCAGCAGCTCCGGCGGTGGCGGCACCGGGGAGCTGTTTTTT. Translation: CASSSGGGGTGELFF.

The V and J genes are TRBV7-3 and TRBJ2-1; the match to TRBD1 covers 8 bases. The CDR3 has 15 residues. Per germline, CDR1 SGHTA and CDR2 FQGTGA. Trimming at V came to 5 bases and at J to 6 bases, leaving 9 bases not matched to a gene. The CDR3 nucleotides are TGTGCCAGCAGCCCCTCGACAGGGGATTTCAATGAGCAGTTCTTC. Protein: CASSPSTGDFNEQFF.